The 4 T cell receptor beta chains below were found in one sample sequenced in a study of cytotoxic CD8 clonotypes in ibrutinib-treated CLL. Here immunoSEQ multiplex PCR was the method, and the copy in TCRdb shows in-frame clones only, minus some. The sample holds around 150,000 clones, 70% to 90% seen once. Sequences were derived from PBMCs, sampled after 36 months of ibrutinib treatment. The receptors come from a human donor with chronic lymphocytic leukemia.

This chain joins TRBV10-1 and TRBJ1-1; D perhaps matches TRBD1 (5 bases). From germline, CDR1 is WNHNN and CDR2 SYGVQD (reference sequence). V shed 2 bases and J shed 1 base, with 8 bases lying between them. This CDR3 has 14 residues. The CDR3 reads CASSEGGSNTEAFF. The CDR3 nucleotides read TGCGCCAGCAGTGAGGGGGGGTCGAACACTGAAGCTTTCTTT.

This CDR3 is CASSPLPTGQNTEAFF. The CDR3 nucleotides are TGTGCCAGCTCACCCCTCCCGACAGGGCAAAACACTGAAGCTTTCTTT. J is TRBJ1-1 and V is TRBV18; 7 positions agree with TRBD1. This CDR3 has 16 amino acids. The germline V gene encodes CDR1 KGHSH and CDR2 LQKENI. The ends lost 3 bases at V and 2 bases at J; junction bases unmatched: 9.

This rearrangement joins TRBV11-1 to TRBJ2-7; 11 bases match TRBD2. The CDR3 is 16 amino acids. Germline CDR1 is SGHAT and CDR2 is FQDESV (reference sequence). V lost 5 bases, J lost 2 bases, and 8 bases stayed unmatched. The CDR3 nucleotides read TGTGCCAGCAGCCCCAGAGGGACTAGCGGTACCTACGAGCAGTACTTC. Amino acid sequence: CASSPRGTSGTYEQYF.

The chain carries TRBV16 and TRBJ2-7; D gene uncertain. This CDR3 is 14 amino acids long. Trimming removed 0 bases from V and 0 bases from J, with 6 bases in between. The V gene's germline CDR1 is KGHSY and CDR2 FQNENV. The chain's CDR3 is CASSQSGISYEQYF. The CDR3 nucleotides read TGTGCCAGCAGCCAATCGGGGATCTCCTACGAGCAGTACTTC.